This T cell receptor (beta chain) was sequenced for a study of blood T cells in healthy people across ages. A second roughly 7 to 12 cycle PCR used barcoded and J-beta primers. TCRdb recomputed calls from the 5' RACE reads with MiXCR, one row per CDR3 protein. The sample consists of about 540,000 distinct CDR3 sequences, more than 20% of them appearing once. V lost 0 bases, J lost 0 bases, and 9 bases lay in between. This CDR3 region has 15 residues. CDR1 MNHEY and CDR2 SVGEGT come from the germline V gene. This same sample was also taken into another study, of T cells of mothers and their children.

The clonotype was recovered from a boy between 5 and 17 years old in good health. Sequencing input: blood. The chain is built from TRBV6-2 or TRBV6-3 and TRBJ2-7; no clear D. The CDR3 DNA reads TGTGCCAGCAGTTACTCGGTTTACAGCTCCTACGAGCAGTACTTC. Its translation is CASSYSVYSSYEQYF.